The next 30 T cell receptor beta chains were all read from a single sample in a study of cytomegalovirus exposure and HLA in healthy donors. The PCR used 60 Vbeta and 13 Jbeta primers. Using immunoSEQ multiplex PCR, the repertoire was profiled, and TCRdb retains in-frame clones only, with some absent. The sample carries hundreds of thousands of clones, around 89% recorded once. Sequenced sample: PBMCs. These receptor sequences come from a woman aged 18-30 years in good health and CMV-seronegative.

The V gene is TRBV15, the J gene TRBJ1-4, with 12 positions matching TRBD1. The trim removed 7 bases at V and 12 bases at J, leaving 9 bases unmatched. CDR1 is LNHNV and CDR2 is YYDKDF in the germline V gene (reference sequence). The CDR3 spans 14 residues. The CDR3: CATNRDRGPRELFF. CDR3 bases: TGTGCCACCAACCGGGACAGGGGGCCGCGTGAACTGTTTTTT.

The J gene is TRBJ2-7, the V gene TRBV6-6, with 9 positions matching TRBD1. J gave up 2 bases and V 4 bases, and 6 bases lay outside the gene matches. The germline gives CDR1 MNHNY, CDR2 SVGAGI (reference sequence). The CDR3 has 15 amino acids. Here the CDR3 DNA reads TGTGCCAGCAGTTTTCCGGGACAGGGTCCCTACGAGCAGTACTTC. It encodes CASSFPGQGPYEQYF.

This chain uses TRBV7-2 with TRBJ1-2, with 7 bases aligning to TRBD1. The germline CDR1 and CDR2 sequences are SGHTA and FQGNSA. V gave up 5 bases and J gave up 8 bases; unmatched junction bases: 11. The CDR3 is 14 residues long. The CDR3 sequence: CASSPLRQGQGYTF. The CDR3 DNA sequence: TGTGCCAGCAGCCCCTTGCGACAGGGCCAAGGCTACACCTTC. Full variable domain (rest looked up from reference TRBV7-2 and TRBJ1-2): GAGVSQSPSNKVTEKGKDVELRCDPISGHTALYWYRQSLGQGLEFLIYFQGNSAPDKSGLPSDRFSAERTGGSVSTLTIQRTQQEDSAVYLCASSPLRQGQGYTFGSGTRLTVV.

The chain recombines TRBV19 with TRBJ1-5; no definite D call. Germline CDR1 reads LNHDA; CDR2 reads SQIVND (reference sequence). The V gene lost 6 bases and the J gene lost 9 bases, with 6 bases spanning the gap. The CDR3 runs 10 residues. As DNA, the CDR3 is TGTGCCAGTAGCGGTCCGCCCCAGCATTTT. Translation gives CASSGPPQHF.

The CDR3: CATQKTGELFF. The CDR3 nucleotides are TGTGCCACCCAGAAGACCGGGGAGCTGTTTTTT. The chain has TRBV6-5 and TRBJ2-2; D not certain. The germline gives CDR1 MNHEY, CDR2 SVGAGI. V was shortened by 10 bases and J by 5 bases, with 8 bases between the two germline ends. The CDR3 spans 11 residues.

This clone has more than one count but fewer than ten. The chain employs TRBV7-9 and TRBJ2-7; TRBD1 is a possible D gene (5 bases). Germline V lookup: CDR1 SEHNR, CDR2 FQNEAQ (reference sequence). V lost 4 bases, J lost 1 base, and 8 bases lay in between. This CDR3 spans 13 amino acids. This chain's CDR3 is CASSSRESYEQYF. CDR3 coding DNA: TGTGCCAGCAGCTCCAGGGAATCCTACGAGCAGTACTTC. Looking up the rest from reference TRBV7-9 and TRBJ2-7 gives the full variable domain: DTGVSQNPRHKITKRGQNVTFRCDPISEHNRLYWYRQTLGQGPEFLTYFQNEAQLEKSRLLSDRFSAERPKGSFSTLEIQRTEQGDSAMYLCASSSRESYEQYFGPGTRLTVT.

The gene calls are TRBV19 and TRBJ1-1; 11 bases map to TRBD1. The CDR3 is 16 amino acids. The trim removed 4 bases at V and 1 base at J, leaving 5 bases unmatched. Germline V lookup: CDR1 LNHDA, CDR2 SQIVND (reference sequence). The CDR3 sequence: CASSKGQGVRNTEAFF. The CDR3 DNA is TGTGCCAGTAGTAAGGGACAGGGGGTCCGGAACACTGAAGCTTTCTTT.

This clone was detected once. The rearrangement links TRBV9 to TRBJ2-1; 7 nucleotides match TRBD2. CDR1 and CDR2 from the germline V gene are SGDLS and YYNGEE. The CDR3 totals 14 residues. Trimming removed 2 bases from V and 5 bases from J; junction bases left unmatched: 4. The chain's CDR3 is CASSVGTIHNEQFF. DNA of the CDR3: TGTGCCAGCAGCGTCGGGACTATACACAATGAGCAGTTCTTC.

The gene calls are TRBV19 and TRBJ2-7; 9 nucleotides agree with TRBD1. Per germline, CDR1 LNHDA and CDR2 SQIVND (reference sequence). The CDR3 has 16 amino acids. After removal of 3 bases from V and 2 bases from J, the junction contained 8 bases not matched to a gene. For the CDR3, the DNA is TGTGCCAGTAGTATGAGGACAGGGGAATGGCCCTACGAGCAGTACTTC. It encodes CASSMRTGEWPYEQYF.

The chain links TRBV4-2 to TRBJ2-5; D might be TRBD2 (5 bases). The J call is doubtful: the DNA matches TRBJ2-7 better. The CDR3 has 13 residues. Germline V gene sequence: CDR1 LGHNA, CDR2 YNFKEQ. The CDR3 DNA follows: TGTGCCAGCAGCCAAGAGAGGGCACCCGAGCAGTACTTC. Amino acid sequence: CASSQERAPEQYF.

V and J are TRBV7-2 and TRBJ2-7; TRBD1 agrees at 7 bases. Losses at the gene ends were 3 bases for V and 2 bases for J; bases not matched to a gene: 4. The length of the CDR3 is 14 residues. Per germline, CDR1 SGHTA and CDR2 FQGNSA. The CDR3, as DNA: TGTGCCAGCAGCTTCTCGACAGGGACCTACGAGCAGTACTTC. This codes for CASSFSTGTYEQYF.

This clone was observed once. V and J are TRBV18 and TRBJ1-1, with D perhaps matching TRBD1 (6 bases). The CDR3 sequence is 17 residues long. From germline, CDR1 is KGHSH and CDR2 LQKENI. Trimming removed 2 bases at V and 1 base at J, with 17 bases between. The CDR3 sequence is CASSPSSVAGENTEAFF. The CDR3 nucleotides read TGTGCCAGCTCACCATCGTCGGTGGCAGGGGAGAACACTGAAGCTTTCTTT.

This clone was counted once. The CDR3 reads CASTNRGADTQYF. DNA of the CDR3: TGTGCCAGCACCAACCGGGGTGCAGATACGCAGTATTTT. The chain has TRBV7-2 and TRBJ2-3; perhaps TRBD2 as D (5 bases). The germline V gene encodes CDR1 SGHTA and CDR2 FQGNSA. Deletions cut 7 bases from V and 4 bases from J, with 12 bases between. This CDR3 has 13 amino acids.

The rearrangement links TRBV6-4 to TRBJ2-1, with TRBD2 identical over 8 bases. Germline V gives CDR1 MRHNA, CDR2 SNTAGT. The CDR3 sequence is 16 residues long. The V gene end was trimmed by 6 bases and the J gene end by 5 bases; junction bases not matched to a gene: 12. In nucleotides, the CDR3 is TGTGCCAGCAGGCCCCCCTCGGGGGGGGTGGACAATGAGCAGTTCTTC. The encoded protein is CASRPPSGGVDNEQFF.

The V gene is TRBV9, the J gene TRBJ2-5, with 7 bases that match TRBD1. The CDR3 covers 16 residues. With 4 bases clipped from V and 4 bases from J, the junction kept 13 bases outside the gene matches. Per germline, CDR1 SGDLS and CDR2 YYNGEE. CDR3 residues: CASSTRSGTAGETQYF. CDR3 DNA: TGTGCCAGCAGCACCAGATCCGGGACAGCAGGAGAGACCCAGTACTTC.

This chain links TRBV9 with TRBJ1-2; 8 bases are shared with TRBD1. Trimming at V came to 0 bases and at J to 4 bases, leaving 5 bases not matched to a gene. The CDR3 covers 15 residues. CDR1 and CDR2 (germline): SGDLS, YYNGEE. In nucleotides, the CDR3 is TGTGCCAGCAGCGTAGCCGGGACAGGTGGCTATGGCTACACCTTC. Translated: CASSVAGTGGYGYTF. Supplemented by reference TRBV9 and TRBJ1-2, the full variable domain reads DSGVTQTPKHLITATGQRVTLRCSPRSGDLSVYWYQQSLDQGLQFLIQYYNGEERAKGNILERFSAQQFPDLHSELNLSSLELGDSALYFCASSVAGTGGYGYTFGSGTRLTVV.

In DNA, the CDR3 is TGTGCCAGCAGCCCCGGGCCCAACAGGGGGCGCGACTATGGCTACACCTTC. Amino acid sequence: CASSPGPNRGRDYGYTF. The chain carries TRBV11-1 and TRBJ1-2; 9 bases are a match to TRBD1. The V segment lost 5 bases and the J segment 3 bases; nucleotides outside the gene matches: 13. The germline V gene encodes CDR1 SGHAT and CDR2 FQDESV (reference sequence). The CDR3 spans 17 residues.

The rearrangement uses TRBV2 and TRBJ2-5; 8 bases are shared with TRBD1. After removal of 8 bases from V and 5 bases from J, the junction contained 10 bases not matched to a gene. Germline V gene sequence: CDR1 SNHLY, CDR2 FYNNEI. The CDR3 covers 14 residues. For the CDR3, the DNA is TGTGCCAGCTTATGGACAGGGTGGTCGGAGACCCAGTACTTC. It yields the protein CASLWTGWSETQYF.

The chain couples TRBV19 to TRBJ2-3, with TRBD2 matching over 12 bases. This CDR3 has 13 residues. Germline-derived CDR1 and CDR2 are LNHDA and SQIVND (reference sequence). The J segment lost 4 bases and the V segment lost 8 bases, leaving 1 base of the junction unmatched. CDR3 in DNA: TGTGCCAGTGGACTAGCGGGATCAGATACGCAGTATTTT. Protein sequence: CASGLAGSDTQYF.

DNA for the CDR3: TGTGCCACCAGCAGTCCTGAGTACGGTGTAGCCAAAAACATTCAGTACTTC. Its translation is CATSSPEYGVAKNIQYF. The V and J genes are TRBV15 and TRBJ2-4; D remains unclear. The V gene lost 3 bases and the J gene lost 0 bases, with 15 bases spanning the gap. This CDR3 is built from 17 residues. CDR1 and CDR2 from the germline V gene are LNHNV and YYDKDF (reference sequence).

This clone was counted between two and nine times. This rearrangement joins TRBV2 to TRBJ2-1; 7 bases fit TRBD2. The germline V gene encodes CDR1 SNHLY and CDR2 FYNNEI. This CDR3 is built from 15 residues. Trimming took 2 bases from V and 0 from J; bases not matched to a gene: 1. The CDR3 DNA reads TGTGCCAGCAGTGAAACGGGGGGCTCCTACAATGAGCAGTTCTTC. Translated: CASSETGGSYNEQFF.

This sequence joins TRBV7-6 and TRBJ1-5; 9 positions match TRBD1. This CDR3 has 15 residues. V was clipped by 4 bases and J by 1 base; unmatched bases: 2. The germline V gene encodes CDR1 SGHVS and CDR2 FNYEAQ. CDR3 in DNA: TGTGCCAGCAGCTACGGGACAGGGAGCAATCAGCCCCAGCATTTT. Its protein product is CASSYGTGSNQPQHF.

The CDR3 here is CASSLQGGSNQPQHF. In nucleotides, the CDR3 is TGTGCCAGCAGTCTACAGGGGGGTAGCAATCAGCCCCAGCATTTT. The V and J genes are TRBV2 and TRBJ1-5; 8 bases are a match to TRBD1. Germline V CDR1 and CDR2: SNHLY, FYNNEI. The CDR3 extends over 15 amino acids. V dropped 5 bases and J dropped 0; count of bases not matched to a gene: 3.

The V gene is TRBV19, the J gene TRBJ2-6, with TRBD1 matching over 9 bases. The V gene end was trimmed by 3 bases and the J gene end by 4 bases; junction bases not matched to a gene: 16. The germline CDR1 and CDR2 sequences are LNHDA and SQIVND (reference sequence). The CDR3 is 20 residues long. CDR3 loop: CASSIRARDRAYRGANVLTF. The CDR3 region has the DNA TGTGCCAGTAGTATCAGAGCCCGGGACAGGGCCTACCGGGGGGCCAACGTCCTGACTTTC.

The chain couples TRBV18 to TRBJ1-2; the D gene is possibly TRBD1 (6 bases). The V end lost 6 bases, the J end lost 6 bases, and 17 bases lay between the germline ends. The V gene's germline CDR1 is KGHSH and CDR2 LQKENI. CDR3 size: 14 residues. The CDR3 spells CASSLVAGTNGYTF. CDR3 sequence (DNA): TGTGCCAGCTCGCTGGTCGCCGGGACAAATGGCTACACCTTC.

V is TRBV7-9 and J is TRBJ2-7; 9 bases are shared with TRBD1. Germline V lookup: CDR1 SEHNR, CDR2 FQNEAQ (reference sequence). The CDR3 is made up of 15 amino acids. After removal of 6 bases from V and 2 bases from J, the junction contained 8 bases not matched to a gene. The CDR3: CASRFSTGGTYEQYF. CDR3 coding DNA: TGTGCCAGCAGATTTTCTACAGGGGGCACCTACGAGCAGTACTTC.

The chain employs TRBV11-2 and TRBJ1-1; D is perhaps TRBD1 (5 bases). V lost 5 bases and J lost 5, with 18 bases in between. The germline CDR1 and CDR2 sequences are SGHAT and FQNNGV. This CDR3 comprises 15 residues. The CDR3 coding sequence is TGTGCCAGCAGCCGCCGCGGGGGGGTAGGTACTGAAGCTTTCTTT. Its protein is CASSRRGGVGTEAFF.

The rearrangement links TRBV7-2 to TRBJ2-3; 7 nucleotides agree with TRBD2. Germline V lookup: CDR1 SGHTA, CDR2 FQGNSA. The CDR3 spans 15 residues. V lost 7 bases, J lost 3 bases, and 10 bases stayed unmatched. The DNA for the CDR3 is TGTGCCAGCAACCCAGGGACTACACAAACAGATACGCAGTATTTT. Its translation is CASNPGTTQTDTQYF.

This chain joins TRBV7-2 and TRBJ1-2, with D tentatively TRBD1 (5 bases). Trimming pared 3 bases from V and 0 bases from J, leaving 11 bases between. The CDR3 has 15 residues. Germline V gives CDR1 SGHTA, CDR2 FQGNSA. The CDR3 is CASSFSGKANYGYTF. In DNA form, the CDR3 reads TGTGCCAGCAGCTTCTCAGGGAAAGCTAACTATGGCTACACCTTC. Full variable domain (rest looked up from reference TRBV7-2 and TRBJ1-2): GAGVSQSPSNKVTEKGKDVELRCDPISGHTALYWYRQSLGQGLEFLIYFQGNSAPDKSGLPSDRFSAERTGGSVSTLTIQRTQQEDSAVYLCASSFSGKANYGYTFGSGTRLTVV.

The chain uses TRBV19 and TRBJ2-1; D unresolved. The germline V gene has CDR1 LNHDA and CDR2 SQIVND (reference sequence). V lost 0 bases, J lost 2 bases, and 5 bases lay in between. This CDR3 has 14 amino acids. The CDR3 sequence: CASSIDATYNEQFF. CDR3 bases: TGTGCCAGTAGTATAGATGCTACCTACAATGAGCAGTTCTTC.